These 17 T cell receptor beta chains originate from one sample sequenced in a study of blood T cell repertoires in COVID-19. Repertoires were generated with immunoSEQ multiplex PCR, while TCRdb's copy carries only in-frame clones and drops some. The sample consists of about 220,000 clones, less than 85% of them appearing once. Sequencing input: peripheral blood. The receptor set was obtained from a woman of 80 years or more with acute or convalescent COVID-19.

Notes on this clone: The junction and the germline gene differ at one end; a read error may be behind it. This chain uses TRBV7-9 with TRBJ1-1; 7 bases align to TRBD1. From germline, CDR1 is SEHNR and CDR2 FQNEAQ (reference sequence). This CDR3 comprises 13 residues. In DNA, the CDR3 is TGTGCCAGCAACTTAGGGGGCGGCACTGAAGCTTTCTTT. Translation: CASNLGGGTEAFF.

Only a few counts were recorded for this clone. Within the sample, other DNA sequences also encode this same CDR3. This sequence joins TRBV9 and TRBJ1-1; 8 nucleotides align to TRBD1. Germline V lookup: CDR1 SGDLS, CDR2 YYNGEE. This CDR3 is 15 amino acids long. The V segment lost 0 bases and the J segment 1 base; nucleotides outside the gene matches: 2. The CDR3 region has the DNA TGTGCCAGCAGCGTAGCTACAGGGGGGAACACTGAAGCTTTCTTT. It specifies CASSVATGGNTEAFF. The full variable domain, completed using reference TRBV9 and TRBJ1-1, is DSGVTQTPKHLITATGQRVTLRCSPRSGDLSVYWYQQSLDQGLQFLIQYYNGEERAKGNILERFSAQQFPDLHSELNLSSLELGDSALYFCASSVATGGNTEAFFGQGTRLTVV.

The V and J genes are TRBV12-2 and TRBJ1-5; TRBD1 was called by the table and not checked on the DNA. TRBV12-2 is a pseudogene. The CDR3 spans 17 residues. CDR3: CASRLAHRQGGNQPQHF. CDR3 coding DNA: TGTGCAAGTCGCTTAGCTCACAGACAGGGAGGCAATCAGCCCCAGCATTTT.

This chain uses TRBV15 with TRBJ1-3; TRBD1 is a possible D gene (6 bases). V dropped 5 bases and J dropped 0 bases, with 11 bases sitting between them. CDR1 and CDR2 from the germline V gene are LNHNV and YYDKDF (reference sequence). CDR3 length equals 15 residues. CDR3 in amino acids: CATSPLGGSGNTIYF. In nucleotides, the CDR3 is TGTGCCACCAGCCCGTTAGGGGGCTCTGGAAACACCATATATTTT. Complete variable domain (other parts from reference TRBV15 and TRBJ1-3): DAMVIQNPRYQVTQFGKPVTLSCSQTLNHNVMYWYQQKSSQAPKLLFHYYDKDFNNEADTPDNFQSRRPNTSFCFLDIRSPGLGDTAMYLCATSPLGGSGNTIYFGEGSWLTVV.

The chain joins TRBV7-9 to TRBJ1-1, with 7 nucleotides matching TRBD1. This CDR3 contains 14 residues. Germline V gene lookup returns CDR1 SEHNR and CDR2 FQNEAQ (reference sequence). Trimming cost V 5 bases and J 5 bases; bases outside gene matches: 8. The CDR3 reads CASSRSQGRTEAFF. CDR3 coding DNA: TGTGCCAGCAGCCGGTCACAGGGGCGTACTGAAGCTTTCTTT.

The rearrangement joins TRBV30 to TRBJ2-7; tentatively, D is TRBD1 (5 bases). This CDR3 contains 11 residues. Trimming pared 6 bases from V and 4 bases from J, leaving 10 bases between. Germline V CDR1 and CDR2: GTSNPN, SVGIG (reference sequence). CDR3 in DNA: TGTGCCTGTGGACACACTTACGAGCAGTACTTC. Its translation is CACGHTYEQYF.

V and J are TRBV7-2 and TRBJ2-2; 10 bases align to TRBD1. This CDR3 region has 16 residues. Germline lookup yields CDR1 SGHTA and CDR2 FQGNSA. The V gene end was trimmed by 6 bases and the J gene end by 2 bases; junction bases not matched to a gene: 6. CDR3 DNA sequence: TGTGCCAGCAGACTGACAGGGGGCTTTAACACCGGGGAGCTGTTTTTT. Translated: CASRLTGGFNTGELFF.

J is TRBJ1-3 and V is TRBV6-5; D is ambiguous. Per the germline V gene, CDR1 is MNHEY and CDR2 is SVGAGI. The CDR3 loop spans 16 amino acids. The V end was cut by 4 bases, the J end by 2 bases, with 15 bases between. The chain's CDR3 is CASSSEWSLAGNTIYF. The CDR3 DNA follows: TGTGCCAGCAGTTCCGAGTGGTCGTTAGCTGGAAACACCATATATTTT.

The chain couples TRBV11-2 to TRBJ2-4; the match to TRBD2 covers 16 bases. V shed 5 bases and J 8 bases; nucleotides not matched to a gene: 6. Germline-derived CDR1 and CDR2 are SGHAT and FQNNGV. This CDR3 region has 16 residues. The CDR3 region has the DNA TGTGCCAGCAGCGCTGGGACTAGCGGGGGGGCTTACATTCAGTACTTC. Its protein is CASSAGTSGGAYIQYF.

The chain has TRBV7-3 and TRBJ2-3, with a possible D match to TRBD2 (5 bases). V lost 6 bases and J 4 bases, leaving 11 bases between the germline ends. The germline gives CDR1 SGHTA, CDR2 FQGTGA. The CDR3 is 13 residues long. The CDR3 sequence: CASSKRAPDTQYF. As DNA, the CDR3 is TGTGCCAGCAGTAAGAGGGCGCCAGATACGCAGTATTTT.

The chain employs TRBV15 and TRBJ1-6, with D unresolved. Trimming took off 5 bases at V and 0 bases at J, with 14 bases between the two ends. The CDR3 contains 17 residues. Germline V gene data show CDR1 as LNHNV and CDR2 as YYDKDF (reference sequence). Here the CDR3 DNA reads TGTGCCACCAGCCCAACTGCTCGGAGCTCCTATAATTCACCCCTCCACTTT. Translation gives CATSPTARSSYNSPLHF.

This chain joins TRBV9 and TRBJ2-3; a weak D match, TRBD2 (5 bases). Germline V lookup: CDR1 SGDLS, CDR2 YYNGEE. The CDR3 loop spans 16 amino acids. V lost 0 bases and J 2 bases, leaving 13 bases between the germline ends. CDR3 DNA sequence: TGTGCCAGCAGCGTAGGGTCCGGGGTGTACACAGATACGCAGTATTTT. Its translation is CASSVGSGVYTDTQYF. Using reference TRBV9 and TRBJ2-3 for the parts outside the CDR3, the full variable domain is DSGVTQTPKHLITATGQRVTLRCSPRSGDLSVYWYQQSLDQGLQFLIQYYNGEERAKGNILERFSAQQFPDLHSELNLSSLELGDSALYFCASSVGSGVYTDTQYFGPGTRLTVL.

The chain couples TRBV7-9 to TRBJ2-1; 9 positions agree with TRBD2. There are 15 residues in the CDR3. CDR1 SEHNR and CDR2 FQNEAQ come from the germline V gene (reference sequence). Germline trimming cut 3 bases from V and 3 bases from J; bases unmatched to any gene: 3. This CDR3 reads CASSLRGGDYNEQFF. CDR3 DNA: TGTGCCAGCAGCTTGCGGGGGGGAGACTACAATGAGCAGTTCTTC.

The chain combines TRBV3-1 (or the pseudogene TRBV3-2) with TRBJ2-2, with D tentatively TRBD2 (6 bases). Germline assignment: CDR1 LGHDT and CDR2 YNNKEL (reference sequence). The CDR3 is made up of 16 amino acids. V was clipped by 2 bases and J by 0 bases, with 10 bases between them. In nucleotides, the CDR3 is TGTGCCAGCAGCCAACGGGCGGGGCCGAACACCGGGGAGCTGTTTTTT. It codes for CASSQRAGPNTGELFF.

The chain combines TRBV9 with TRBJ1-3; D is uncertain. From germline, CDR1 is SGDLS and CDR2 YYNGEE. V lost 0 bases and J lost 0, with 10 bases in between. The CDR3 totals 16 residues. CDR3 in DNA: TGTGCCAGCAGCGTAGGTCGGTCGAGCTCTGGAAACACCATATATTTT. It is translated as CASSVGRSSSGNTIYF.

J is TRBJ1-1 and V is TRBV6-5; the match to TRBD1 covers 9 bases. Germline lookup yields CDR1 MNHEY and CDR2 SVGAGI. The ends lost 2 bases at V and 4 bases at J; junction bases unmatched: 5. This CDR3 spans 15 amino acids. The CDR3 loop is CASSYTGQGPTEAFF. CDR3 in DNA: TGTGCCAGCAGTTACACGGGACAGGGTCCCACTGAAGCTTTCTTT.

The chain joins TRBV3-1 (or the pseudogene TRBV3-2) to TRBJ1-1; maybe TRBD1 (6 bases). The V gene lost 0 bases and the J gene lost 5 bases, with 13 bases spanning the gap. Germline V gene lookup returns CDR1 LGHDT and CDR2 YNNKEL (reference sequence). The CDR3 has 15 amino acids. In DNA form, the CDR3 reads TGTGCCAGCAGCCAAGATAGCAGGGGTCGGACTGAAGCTTTCTTT. Amino acid sequence: CASSQDSRGRTEAFF.